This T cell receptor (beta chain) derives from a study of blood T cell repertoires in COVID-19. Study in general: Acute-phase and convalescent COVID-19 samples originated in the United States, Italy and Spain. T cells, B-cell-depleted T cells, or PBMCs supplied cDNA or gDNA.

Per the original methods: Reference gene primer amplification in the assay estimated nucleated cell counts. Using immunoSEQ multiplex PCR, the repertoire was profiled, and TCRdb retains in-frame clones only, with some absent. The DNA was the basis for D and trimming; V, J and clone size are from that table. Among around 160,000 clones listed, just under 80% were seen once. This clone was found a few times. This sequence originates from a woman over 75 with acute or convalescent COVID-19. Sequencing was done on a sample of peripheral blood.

CDR3 loop: CASSLDPETGLETQYF. The CDR3 coding sequence is TGTGCCAGCAGCTTGGATCCGGAGACAGGGTTGGAGACCCAGTACTTC. This chain connects TRBV5-8 to TRBJ2-5, with TRBD1 matching 7 bases. The V gene's germline CDR1 is SGHTS and CDR2 YDEGEE. V lost 0 bases to trimming and J lost 5 bases; unmatched junction nucleotides: 10. The CDR3 extends over 16 amino acids.